One sample yielded the 23 T cell receptor beta chains listed below, sequenced in a study of T cell repertoires in cytomegalovirus infection. TCRdb independently ran MiXCR on the reads; one entry per CDR3 protein. The sample records tens of thousands of distinct CDR3 sequences, 4% being singletons. Sequenced input: PBMCs. The receptors come from a human donor in good health (CMV status not recorded). Some clones in this sample may be carry-over from other donors' samples.

At least ten counts were recorded for this clonotype. The V call is TRBV4-1, the J call TRBJ1-3; D not resolved. Between the trimmed V and J ends, which lost 4 bases and 4 bases, there was a span of 17 bases. The CDR3 covers 16 residues. Per germline, CDR1 MGHRA and CDR2 YSYEKL. DNA of the CDR3: TGCGCCAGCAGCCCCGGGAGACCCGTGAGAGGAAACACCATATATTTT. Its translation: CASSPGRPVRGNTIYF.

This clonotype was seen repeatedly, ten times or more. This chain joins TRBV6-2 or TRBV6-3 and TRBJ2-1, with D possibly being TRBD2 (5 bases). This CDR3 has 18 amino acids. Trimming took off 2 bases at V and 4 bases at J, with 21 bases between the two ends. Germline CDR1 MNHEY, CDR2 SVGEGT. The CDR3 region is CASSYQPPPGKKYNEQFF. CDR3 nucleotide sequence: TGTGCCAGCAGTTACCAGCCACCCCCCGGGAAAAAGTACAATGAGCAGTTCTTC.

This clonotype has a count of ten or more. V gene TRBV6-2 or TRBV6-3 combines with J gene TRBJ2-1; the D gene is possibly TRBD2 (6 bases). This CDR3 is built from 12 residues. V was cut by 8 bases and J by 3 bases, with 8 bases left in between. Looked up from germline, CDR1 is MNHEY and CDR2 is SVGEGT. CDR3 sequence: CASRRDYNEQFF. The CDR3, as DNA: TGTGCCAGCCGGAGGGACTACAATGAGCAGTTCTTC.

The rearrangement links TRBV7-9 to TRBJ2-1; 9 nucleotides line up with TRBD1. The V and J ends lost 8 bases and 15 bases, in that order; junction bases with no gene match: 14. Germline V gene lookup returns CDR1 SEHNR and CDR2 FQNEAQ (reference sequence). CDR3 length equals 13 residues. The CDR3: CASGKAPGTGTFF. As DNA, the CDR3 is TGTGCCAGCGGTAAGGCCCCAGGGACAGGGACGTTCTTC.

This clonotype was seen at least ten times. The genes are TRBV10-3 and TRBJ1-4; D unclear. The CDR3 is 15 residues long. The ends were cut back, 5 bases at V and 0 bases at J, with 10 bases in the middle. In germline, CDR1 is ENHRY, CDR2 SYGVKD. CDR3 DNA sequence: TGTGCCATCAGTATAGACCGATCAACTAATGAAAAACTGTTTTTT. Protein product: CAISIDRSTNEKLFF.

This clonotype has ten or more counts. The genes are TRBV6-2 or TRBV6-3 and TRBJ2-1; D is unclear. V gave up 4 bases and J gave up 7 bases, with 14 bases separating them. The CDR3 runs to 14 residues. CDR1 is MNHEY and CDR2 is SVGEGT in the germline V gene. The CDR3 region is CASSLVGAKNEQFF. In DNA, the CDR3 is TGTGCCAGCAGTTTGGTTGGTGCAAAGAATGAGCAGTTCTTC.

This clonotype was seen ten or more times. The rearrangement joins TRBV7-2 to TRBJ1-5; D gene unclear. CDR1 SGHTA and CDR2 FQGNSA come from the germline V gene. The CDR3 spans 15 residues. Trimming took off 5 bases at V and 2 bases at J, with 13 bases between the two ends. The chain's CDR3 is CASSGWGVGNQPQHF. DNA for the CDR3: TGTGCCAGCAGCGGGTGGGGAGTTGGCAATCAGCCCCAGCATTTT.

This clonotype was picked up many times. Here the CDR3 DNA reads TGCAGTGCTAGTGGGGGCAGGGGGACTACGCAGTATTTT. Translation: CSASGGRGTTQYF. The V and J genes are TRBV20-1 and TRBJ2-3, with 7 bases matching TRBD1. The germline V gene encodes CDR1 DFQATT and CDR2 SNEGSKA (reference sequence). Unmatched junction bases numbered 8, after V lost 3 bases and J lost 8 bases. CDR3 size: 13 residues.

As for this clonotype: This could be a read error, since a much larger clone is one nucleotide away. The rearrangement joins TRBV27 to TRBJ2-7; D is ambiguous. Trimming pared 3 bases from V and 5 bases from J, leaving 17 bases between. This CDR3 contains 15 residues. CDR1 and CDR2 from the germline V gene are MNHEY and SMNVEV (reference sequence). The CDR3 sequence: CASSFRPLDANEQYF. CDR3 nucleotides: TGTGCCAGCAGTTTCCGCCCGTTGGACGCCAACGAGCAGTACTTC.

This clonotype is medium-sized in the sample. CDR3 nucleotides: TGTGCCAGCAGCCCCTTTGGACAGGCACAGGAAAAACTGTTTTTT. Translation: CASSPFGQAQEKLFF. This chain joins TRBV7-9 and TRBJ1-4; the match to TRBD1 covers 7 bases. The CDR3 consists of 15 residues. Per germline, CDR1 SEHNR and CDR2 FQNEAQ (reference sequence). Trimming removed 5 bases from V and 8 bases from J; junction bases left unmatched: 11.

This clonotype was counted at least ten times. The chain couples TRBV11-2 to TRBJ2-3; D may be TRBD2 (6 bases). The CDR3 is 16 residues long. The germline gives CDR1 SGHAT, CDR2 FQNNGV. V was cut by 0 bases and J by 1 base, with 11 bases left in between. As DNA, the CDR3 is TGTGCCAGCAGCTTAGATGCGGGATTCCGCACAGATACGCAGTATTTT. Translation gives CASSLDAGFRTDTQYF.

In this sample, this clonotype turned up many times. V is TRBV20-1 and J is TRBJ1-3, with D unresolved. V shed 3 bases and J shed 6 bases, with 12 bases lying between them. CDR3 length: 13 residues. Germline values: CDR1 DFQATT, CDR2 SNEGSKA (reference sequence). The CDR3 sequence: CSARNREANTIYF. The CDR3 nucleotides are TGCAGTGCTAGGAATAGGGAAGCAAACACCATATATTTT.

This clonotype was counted a few times. The CDR3 nucleotides are TGCGCCAGCAGCCAACTCCCTGGGGGGACAGGCTACTTC. As protein: CASSQLPGGTGYF. The genes are TRBV4-1 and TRBJ2-7, with 8 positions matching TRBD1. There are 13 residues in the CDR3. With V trimmed by 2 bases and J by 13 bases, 10 bases remained unmatched. Looked up from germline, CDR1 is MGHRA and CDR2 is YSYEKL.

J is TRBJ2-6 and V is TRBV6-1; D not resolved. CDR3 length equals 14 residues. Germline CDR1 is MNHNS and CDR2 is SASEGT. The V end lost 6 bases, the J end lost 1 base, and 7 bases lay between the germline ends. The CDR3 region is CASRGSSGANVLTF. The CDR3 DNA follows: TGTGCCAGCAGAGGGTCTTCTGGGGCCAACGTCCTGACTTTC.

This clonotype has a count of ten or more. The V call is TRBV6-2 or TRBV6-3, the J call TRBJ2-1; the D is unclear. The V end lost 4 bases, the J end lost 4 bases, and 5 bases lay between the germline ends. Germline V gene sequence: CDR1 MNHEY, CDR2 SVGEGT. The CDR3 is 12 residues long. CDR3 DNA: TGTGCCAGCAGTTTAGGGTACAATGAGCAGTTCTTC. It codes for CASSLGYNEQFF.

This clonotype occurred many times. This rearrangement joins TRBV7-2 to TRBJ2-3; D gene uncertain. Deletions cut 1 base from V and 2 bases from J, with 10 bases between. Germline values: CDR1 SGHTA, CDR2 FQGNSA. This CDR3 region has 15 residues. Written as DNA, the CDR3 is TGTGCCAGCAGCTTAGGTGGCCTTAACACAGATACGCAGTATTTT. This translates into CASSLGGLNTDTQYF.

In its sample, this clonotype was seen many times. The chain uses TRBV11-2 and TRBJ1-2, with D maybe TRBD1 (5 bases). The CDR3 extends over 14 amino acids. Germline assignment: CDR1 SGHAT and CDR2 FQNNGV. V gave up 4 bases and J gave up 5 bases, with 14 bases separating them. The CDR3 bases are TGTGCCAGCAGCTCAAACAGGCTCTGGTATGGCTACACCTTC. Its translation is CASSSNRLWYGYTF.

This clonotype has at least ten counts. The chain joins TRBV11-1 to TRBJ2-1; no definite D call. The CDR3 spans 15 residues. Germline CDR1 is SGHAT and CDR2 is FQDESV (reference sequence). V dropped 5 bases and J dropped 0 bases, with 11 bases sitting between them. CDR3: CASSPDPFSYNEQFF. The CDR3 bases are TGTGCCAGCAGCCCCGACCCATTCTCCTACAATGAGCAGTTCTTC.

The table lists this clonotype with many counts. This sequence joins TRBV6-2 or TRBV6-3 and TRBJ2-2, with D unclear. Germline V gene data show CDR1 as MNHEY and CDR2 as SVGEGT. Trimming pared 10 bases from V and 4 bases from J, leaving 16 bases between. The length of the CDR3 is 14 residues. CDR3 in amino acids: CAIADHDSTGELFF. The CDR3 region has the DNA TGTGCCATCGCCGACCACGACTCCACCGGGGAGCTGTTTTTT.

This clonotype occurred a few times. The CDR3 nucleotides are TGTGCCAGCAGTGAATCGACAGGGTTGGGCTACGAGCAGTACTTC. Encoded protein: CASSESTGLGYEQYF. The chain is built from TRBV6-2 or TRBV6-3 and TRBJ2-7, with TRBD1 identical over 7 bases. Germline V gene data show CDR1 as MNHEY and CDR2 as SVGEGT. This CDR3 is built from 15 residues. With 5 bases clipped from V and 3 bases from J, the junction kept 10 bases outside the gene matches.

In its sample, this clonotype was seen many times. Its ends do not fully match the called genes, so a read error is possible. This chain links TRBV7-2 with TRBJ1-5; possibly TRBD1 for D (6 bases). The V gene's germline CDR1 is SGHTA and CDR2 FQGNSA. The CDR3 is made up of 15 amino acids. The CDR3 loop is CASSQGPVDRQAQHF. The CDR3 DNA follows: TGTGCCAGCAGCCAGGGGCCCGTGGACCGTCAGGCCCAGCATTTT.

This clonotype was counted at least ten times. The chain joins TRBV11-2 to TRBJ1-1, with 7 positions matching TRBD1. Germline V gene sequence: CDR1 SGHAT, CDR2 FQNNGV. J was trimmed by 4 bases and V by 5 bases; bases with no gene match: 10. The CDR3 sequence is 15 residues long. DNA of the CDR3: TGTGCCAGCAGCGCCCTACAGGGGAGGGGCACTGAAGCTTTCTTT. Translated: CASSALQGRGTEAFF.

This clonotype was counted at least ten times. The chain couples TRBV7-6 to TRBJ2-2; D uncertain. Germline CDR1 and CDR2: SGHVS and FNYEAQ. The V end was cut by 4 bases, the J end by 0 bases, with 6 bases between. The CDR3 is made up of 14 amino acids. Here the CDR3 reads CASSSTPNTGELFF. In nucleotides, the CDR3 is TGTGCCAGCAGCTCGACACCGAACACCGGGGAGCTGTTTTTT.